A single sample gave rise to the 18 T cell receptor beta chains below, sequenced in a study of blood T cell repertoires in COVID-19. The protocol was immunoSEQ multiplex PCR, while the TCRdb copy is restricted to in-frame clones and leaves out a portion. The sample contains around 71,000 clones, more than 80% of which appear only once. The sequencing sample was made of peripheral blood. The receptors come from a man aged 80 or over with acute or convalescent COVID-19.

The chain combines TRBV30 with TRBJ1-1; a possible D gene is TRBD1 (6 bases). There are 16 residues in the CDR3. Germline CDR1 and CDR2: GTSNPN and SVGIG (reference sequence). The ends were cut back, 2 bases at V and 0 bases at J, with 16 bases in the middle. The CDR3 nucleotides are TGTGCCTGGAGTCTAGGCGGGGGCTGGATGAACACTGAAGCTTTCTTT. Translating it yields CAWSLGGGWMNTEAFF.

The chain couples TRBV5-5 to TRBJ1-1; TRBD1 matches at 12 bases. V shed 5 bases and J 6 bases; nucleotides not matched to a gene: 2. Germline V gene lookup returns CDR1 SGHKS and CDR2 YYEKEE (reference sequence). There are 13 residues in the CDR3. The CDR3 loop reads CASRGQGASEAFF. The CDR3 DNA reads as TGTGCCAGCAGGGGACAGGGGGCCTCTGAAGCTTTCTTT.

The chain is built from TRBV5-6 and TRBJ2-5; no clear D. V lost 9 bases and J lost 7, with 19 bases in between. Germline V gene sequence: CDR1 SGHDT, CDR2 YYEEEE. This CDR3 comprises 13 residues. CDR3: CATQQQLTGTQYF. CDR3 coding DNA: TGTGCCACACAACAGCAACTTACTGGGACCCAGTACTTC.

The rearrangement joins TRBV25-1 to TRBJ2-5, with 8 bases that match TRBD2. Germline CDR1 MGHDK, CDR2 SYGVNS. The CDR3 loop spans 16 amino acids. V trimming: 6 bases; J trimming: 2 bases; junction bases outside the gene matches: 11. DNA of the CDR3: TGTGCCAGCAGCGAACAGTCTCGGGGGGGACAAGAGACCCAGTACTTC. Encoded protein: CASSEQSRGGQETQYF.

The rearrangement joins TRBV24-1 to TRBJ1-2; D remains ambiguous. The V gene lost 4 bases and the J gene lost 4 bases, with 12 bases spanning the gap. The CDR3 sequence is 14 residues long. Germline V gene lookup returns CDR1 KGHDR and CDR2 SFDVKD. The CDR3 DNA follows: TGTGCCACCAGTGAAGTAAATTGGAGCTATGGCTACACCTTC. Protein: CATSEVNWSYGYTF.

CDR3 loop: CASSALRQNGEQYF. The CDR3 nucleotides read TGTGCCAGCAGCGCCCTCAGACAGAACGGCGAGCAGTACTTC. V gene TRBV27 combines with J gene TRBJ2-7; possible D gene TRBD1, 5 bases. Germline assignment: CDR1 MNHEY and CDR2 SMNVEV (reference sequence). This CDR3 region has 14 residues. V lost 6 bases to trimming and J lost 6 bases, with 18 bases between them.

This clone showed up just a few times. The CDR3 DNA sequence: TGTGCCAGCAGCTTAGACAGGGTCCAACGTAAGGACACTGAAGCTTTCTTT. It codes for CASSLDRVQRKDTEAFF. This chain joins TRBV7-8 and TRBJ1-1; D is possibly TRBD1 (6 bases). The V gene's germline CDR1 is SGHVS and CDR2 FQNEAQ. V was clipped by 1 base and J by 3 bases, with 18 bases between them. The CDR3 consists of 17 residues.

V usage is TRBV19 and J usage is TRBJ2-3; D is perhaps TRBD2 (5 bases). Germline assignment: CDR1 LNHDA and CDR2 SQIVND (reference sequence). The CDR3 is 14 residues long. Trimming pared 3 bases from V and 4 bases from J, leaving 11 bases between. The CDR3 loop reads CASSIGPEADTQYF. For the CDR3, the DNA is TGTGCCAGTAGTATTGGACCGGAGGCAGATACGCAGTATTTT.

The gene calls are TRBV2 and TRBJ1-1; 7 bases align to TRBD1. CDR3 size: 14 residues. The J segment lost 0 bases and the V segment lost 7 bases, leaving 5 bases of the junction unmatched. Germline CDR1 and CDR2: SNHLY and FYNNEI. The CDR3 protein is CASTRQGMNTEAFF. The CDR3 bases are TGTGCCAGCACCCGACAGGGAATGAACACTGAAGCTTTCTTT.

J is TRBJ2-2 and V is TRBV11-2, with TRBD2 matching over 14 bases. With V trimmed by 6 bases and J by 1 base, 10 bases remained unmatched. The CDR3 extends over 19 amino acids. Looked up from germline, CDR1 is SGHAT and CDR2 is FQNNGV. CDR3 amino acids: CASRAGLAGGTMNTGELFF. CDR3 DNA sequence: TGTGCCAGCAGAGCCGGACTAGCGGGGGGTACTATGAACACCGGGGAGCTGTTTTTT.

The V gene is TRBV19, the J gene TRBJ2-5; 8 bases agree with TRBD1. Germline-derived CDR1 and CDR2 are LNHDA and SQIVND (reference sequence). V shed 6 bases, J shed 5 bases, and the junction held 8 bases outside the gene matches. The CDR3 loop spans 14 amino acids. CDR3 DNA sequence: TGTGCCAGTAGGGAGCCAGGGGGCACGGAGACCCAGTACTTC. Its translation is CASREPGGTETQYF.

CDR3 bases: TGTGCCAGCAGCCTACTGGGGACAGGGATTTACAATGAGCAGTTCTTC. It encodes CASSLLGTGIYNEQFF. The chain carries TRBV6-2 or TRBV6-3 and TRBJ2-1, with 9 bases fitting TRBD1. The CDR3 consists of 16 residues. The ends lost 6 bases at V and 4 bases at J; junction bases unmatched: 10. Germline CDR1 is MNHEY and CDR2 is SVGEGT.

This clone was recorded only once. The chain recombines TRBV5-4 with TRBJ2-3; D possibly corresponds to TRBD1 (6 bases). Trimming cost V 6 bases and J 2 bases, with 13 bases left between them. The CDR3 length is 14 residues. Germline V gene lookup returns CDR1 SGHNT and CDR2 YYREEE (reference sequence). The CDR3 nucleotides read TGTGCCAGCAAGAGAGGGGGTAACACAGATACGCAGTATTTT. Residues: CASKRGGNTDTQYF.

This chain connects TRBV21-1 to TRBJ2-7; the listed D gene, TRBD2, was not tested against the DNA. TRBV21-1 corresponds to a pseudogene. CDR3 size: 12 residues. The CDR3 sequence: CAPWSRGPEQYF. The CDR3 bases are TGTGCCCCCTGGAGCCGAGGGCCCGAGCAGTACTTC.

The V call is TRBV7-8, the J call TRBJ2-1, with TRBD2 matching 10 bases. The CDR3 spans 18 residues. With V trimmed by 5 bases and J by 8 bases, 18 bases remained unmatched. Germline values: CDR1 SGHVS, CDR2 FQNEAQ. The CDR3 sequence: CASSKGSASSGSLHEQFF. Here the CDR3 DNA reads TGTGCCAGCAGCAAAGGAAGTGCCTCTAGCGGGAGTTTGCATGAGCAGTTCTTC.

V and J are TRBV4-3 and TRBJ2-3, with D perhaps TRBD2 (7 bases). Trimming shortened V by 1 base and J by 6 bases, and 17 bases separated the two germline ends. The CDR3 runs 16 residues. Per germline, CDR1 LGHNA and CDR2 YSLEER. The CDR3 nucleotides are TGCGCCAGCAGCCAAGCTGCGGGGGCCCTCGGGGATACGCAGTATTTT. Amino acids: CASSQAAGALGDTQYF.

The chain carries TRBV6-2 or TRBV6-3 and TRBJ2-1; 9 positions agree with TRBD1. Germline V gene lookup returns CDR1 MNHEY and CDR2 SVGEGT. V gave up 6 bases and J gave up 6 bases; unmatched junction bases: 12. This CDR3 region has 16 residues. In nucleotides, the CDR3 is TGTGCCAGCAGCCACCTGGACAGGGGAGGACGCAATGAGCAGTTCTTC. Its translation: CASSHLDRGGRNEQFF.

This chain uses TRBV7-6 with TRBJ2-7; 11 bases agree with TRBD2. Germline values: CDR1 SGHVS, CDR2 FNYEAQ. The CDR3 is 14 residues long. The trim removed 6 bases at V and 2 bases at J, leaving 3 bases unmatched. CDR3 DNA sequence: TGTGCCAGCAGAAAGACTAGCGGGGCCTACGAGCAGTACTTC. Translated: CASRKTSGAYEQYF.